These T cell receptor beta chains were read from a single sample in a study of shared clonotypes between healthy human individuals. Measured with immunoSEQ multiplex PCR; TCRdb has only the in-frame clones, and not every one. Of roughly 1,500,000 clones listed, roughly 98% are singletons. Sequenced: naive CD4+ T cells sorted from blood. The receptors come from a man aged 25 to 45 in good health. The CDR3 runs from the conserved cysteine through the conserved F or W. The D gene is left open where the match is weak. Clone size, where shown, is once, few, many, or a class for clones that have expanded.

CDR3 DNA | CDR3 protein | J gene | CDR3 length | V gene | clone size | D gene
TGCGCCAGCCACGGGGACAGATACACTGAAGCTTTCTTT | CASHGDRYTEAFF | TRBJ1-1 | 13 | TRBV5-1 | . | TRBD1
TGTGCCAGCAGAACGGGTTCCAATCAGCCCCAGCATTTT | CASRTGSNQPQHF | TRBJ1-5 | 13 | TRBV27 | . | .
TGTGCCAGCAGCCAGACGCACCAGCGGGCCATACGGTTTCCCTCCTACGAGCAGTACTTC | CASSQTHQRAIRFPSYEQYF | TRBJ2-7 | 20 | TRBV5-4 | . | .
TGTGCCAGCAGCCAAGATGTTCAAGCGCCTCGAACCCAGTACTTC | CASSQDVQAPRTQYF | TRBJ2-5 | 15 | TRBV4-2 | . | .
TGTGCCAGCAGCGCGGGACTCTGGCGGTTCTTC | CASSAGLWRFF | TRBJ2-1 | 11 | TRBV7-9 | . | .
TGTGCCAGCAGCCGTACCAGGACTAGCGGGAGTTACCAAGAGACCCAGTACTTC | CASSRTRTSGSYQETQYF | TRBJ2-5 | 18 | TRBV11-2 | . | TRBD2
TGTGCCAGCCTTAGCGGGAGCGCGGATACGCAGTATTTT | CASLSGSADTQYF | TRBJ2-3 | 13 | TRBV6-6 | . | TRBD2
TGTGCCAGCAGTTTATACGATGGCTACACCTTC | CASSLYDGYTF | TRBJ1-2 | 11 | TRBV28 | . | .
TGTGCCTGGATAAGCGGACACTCATACAATGAGCAGTTCTTC | CAWISGHSYNEQFF | TRBJ2-1 | 14 | TRBV30 | . | .
TGTGCCAGCAGCTTAGCGGAGGCGGGAGGAGGCCATGAGCAGTTCTTC | CASSLAEAGGGHEQFF | TRBJ2-1 | 16 | TRBV7-6 | . | TRBD2
TGTGCCATCAGTGAAATGGGGACGAACACTGAAGCTTTCTTT | CAISEMGTNTEAFF | TRBJ1-1 | 14 | TRBV10-3 | . | .
TGTGCCAGCAGCCAAGGTATAGCGGATTACTACGAGCAGTACTTC | CASSQGIADYYEQYF | TRBJ2-7 | 15 | TRBV5-5 | . | .
TGCGCCAGCAGCTTGGGCTACAGGGATCAAGAGACCCAGTACTTC | CASSLGYRDQETQYF | TRBJ2-5 | 15 | TRBV5-1 | . | .
TGTGCCAGCAGTTTTAGGGGTAGATTCGAGACCCAGTACTTC | CASSFRGRFETQYF | TRBJ2-5 | 14 | TRBV27 | . | .
TGTGCCAGCTCACCGCGACAGGGACGCAATGAGCAGTTCTTC | CASSPRQGRNEQFF | TRBJ2-1 | 14 | TRBV18 | . | TRBD1
TGTGCCAGCAGCCAAGGAGGGGTGGAGCTGTTTTTT | CASSQGGVELFF | TRBJ2-2 | 12 | TRBV7-3 | . | .
TGTGCCAGCAGCGCCCGGTCCAGCTCCTACGAGCAGTACTTC | CASSARSSSYEQYF | TRBJ2-7 | 14 | TRBV9 | once | .
TGTGCCAGCAGTCGACAGGTGAACACTGAAGCTTTCTTT | CASSRQVNTEAFF | TRBJ1-1 | 13 | TRBV6-6 | . | .
TGTGCCAGCAGCTTAGACGATTGGGCCGCGGGAGATAAAAACACAGATACGCAGTATTTT | CASSLDDWAAGDKNTDTQYF | TRBJ2-3 | 20 | TRBV7-6 | . | TRBD2
TGTGCCAGTAGCAAGGAGGGTTTAGGTACGCAGTATTTT | CASSKEGLGTQYF | TRBJ2-3 | 13 | TRBV19 | . | .
TGTGCCAGCATCAGGGAACCCTATGGCTACACCTTC | CASIREPYGYTF | TRBJ1-2 | 12 | TRBV6-5 | . | .
TGTGCCAGCAGTGCGAAAGCGGACGGCACTGAAGCTTTCTTT | CASSAKADGTEAFF | TRBJ1-1 | 14 | TRBV6-1 | . | .
TGTGCCAGCAGCCGGGACAGGGAGGGCGAGCAGTACTTC | CASSRDREGEQYF | TRBJ2-7 | 13 | TRBV28 | . | TRBD1
TGTGCCAGCAGCTCCTCGCCGCACGAGCAGTACTTC | CASSSSPHEQYF | TRBJ2-7 | 12 | TRBV7-2 | . | .
TGTGCCGGACAGGGGGGAACGGTCAATCAGCCCCAGCATTTT | CAGQGGTVNQPQHF | TRBJ1-5 | 14 | TRBV28 | . | TRBD1
TGTGCCAGCAGCTTAAATATTAGCCCCACAGATACGCAGTATTTT | CASSLNISPTDTQYF | TRBJ2-3 | 15 | TRBV11-2 | . | .
TGTGCCAGCAGTGAAGAGTCCGGGAGGGCCCCGGAGCAGTTCTTC | CASSEESGRAPEQFF | TRBJ2-1 | 15 | TRBV25-1 | . | TRBD2
TGTGCCAGCAGCTTGGCTCGTCAATCCTCGGGCTACACCTTC | CASSLARQSSGYTF | TRBJ1-2 | 14 | TRBV5-4 | . | .
TGTGCCAGCACCCCCACCGTGGGACTCCAAGAGACCCAGTACTTC | CASTPTVGLQETQYF | TRBJ2-5 | 15 | TRBV27 | . | .
TGTGCCAGCAGTGAAACCGGGCGTCATGGCTACACCTTC | CASSETGRHGYTF | TRBJ1-2 | 13 | TRBV6-1 | . | .
TGTGCCAGCAGGACCGGGACAGGGCCATATGGCTACACCTTC | CASRTGTGPYGYTF | TRBJ1-2 | 14 | TRBV28 | . | TRBD1
TGTGCCAGCAGCTCCGTGTTAGCGGGAGTCTACAATGAGCAGTTCTTC | CASSSVLAGVYNEQFF | TRBJ2-1 | 16 | TRBV7-9 | once | TRBD2
TGTGCCATCACCCCGGGACAGGATCACACTGAAGCTTTCTTT | CAITPGQDHTEAFF | TRBJ1-1 | 14 | TRBV10-3 | . | TRBD1
TGTGCCAGCAGTTTCCCCTCTATTCCGAGCGGGAGGGCCCGAGTATCCTACAATGAGCAGTTCTTC | CASSFPSIPSGRARVSYNEQFF | TRBJ2-1 | 22 | TRBV28 | . | TRBD2
TGTGCCAGCTCACCACCGCGACGGGTCACCGGGGAGCTGTTTTTT | CASSPPRRVTGELFF | TRBJ2-2 | 15 | TRBV18 | . | .
TGTGCCAGCAGCCCCCGGGGTGGTGAGCAGTTCTTC | CASSPRGGEQFF | TRBJ2-1 | 12 | TRBV28 | . | .
TGCAGCGTTGAGATCGTCAGCCAAGAGACCCAGTACTTC | CSVEIVSQETQYF | TRBJ2-5 | 13 | TRBV29-1 | . | .
TGTGCCAGCAGCGGACCGGGACTGGCGGGAGTCTGGACAGCGTCCGGGGAGCTGTTTTTT | CASSGPGLAGVWTASGELFF | TRBJ2-2 | 20 | TRBV9 | . | .
TGTGCCAGCTCACCACGGGTGAACACTGAAGCTTTCTTT | CASSPRVNTEAFF | TRBJ1-1 | 13 | TRBV18 | . | .
TGTGCCAGCAGTTACTCGACCTCGTTTTATGAGCAGTTCTTC | CASSYSTSFYEQFF | TRBJ2-1 | 14 | TRBV6-6 | . | .
TGTGCCAGCAGCCTCGACAGGGGATCCTACAATGAGCAGTTCTTC | CASSLDRGSYNEQFF | TRBJ2-1 | 15 | TRBV5-4 | . | TRBD1
TGTGCCAGCAGTGAATATGGGGGGCCCTCCCTCGAGCAGTACTTC | CASSEYGGPSLEQYF | TRBJ2-7 | 15 | TRBV25-1 | . | .
TGTGCCAGCTCACCTCAGGGGGAGGATCAGCCCCAGCATTTT | CASSPQGEDQPQHF | TRBJ1-5 | 14 | TRBV18 | once | TRBD1
TGTGCCAGCAGTGAAATACGAGGAAACACCATATATTTT | CASSEIRGNTIYF | TRBJ1-3 | 13 | TRBV6-1 | . | .
TGTGCCAGCAGCGGAGGGACAGGAAGAACCGGGGAGCTGTTTTTT | CASSGGTGRTGELFF | TRBJ2-2 | 15 | TRBV9 | . | TRBD1
TGTGCCAGCAGCCGGACAGGAAACGTAGAGACCCAGTACTTC | CASSRTGNVETQYF | TRBJ2-5 | 14 | TRBV7-9 | . | TRBD1
TGTGCCAGCAGTACCCCGGGACAGGGCACCTACGAGCAGTACTTC | CASSTPGQGTYEQYF | TRBJ2-7 | 15 | TRBV28 | . | TRBD1
TGTGCCAGCAGTTACGAGGCAGGGGTTCAGCCCCAGCATTTT | CASSYEAGVQPQHF | TRBJ1-5 | 14 | TRBV6-6 | . | .
TGTGCCAGTAGTACCCGGGACAGGGACGTAGTAAAACTGTTTTTT | CASSTRDRDVVKLFF | TRBJ1-4 | 15 | TRBV19 | . | TRBD1
TGCGCCAGCAGCAGAGGACTAGCGGGAGGGCCGGAGACCCAGTACTTC | CASSRGLAGGPETQYF | TRBJ2-5 | 16 | TRBV5-1 | . | TRBD2
TGTGCCAGCAGACATGGACAGGCGAGGTACACTGAAGCTTTCTTT | CASRHGQARYTEAFF | TRBJ1-1 | 15 | TRBV28 | . | TRBD1
TGCGCCAGCAGCCCCGGGGCCCCCGGGGAGCTGTTTTTT | CASSPGAPGELFF | TRBJ2-2 | 13 | TRBV4-1 | . | .
TGTGCCAGCAGTTCCGGGACAGGCATCAATCAGCCCCAGCATTTT | CASSSGTGINQPQHF | TRBJ1-5 | 15 | TRBV11-2 | . | TRBD1
TGCGCCAGCAGCTTGGCAATGCCCGCCGGGGAGCTGTTTTTT | CASSLAMPAGELFF | TRBJ2-2 | 14 | TRBV5-1 | . | .
TGTGCCAGCAGCCAACAGGGGGCAATCAATCAGCCCCAGCATTTT | CASSQQGAINQPQHF | TRBJ1-5 | 15 | TRBV28 | . | TRBD1